The source of this T cell receptor (beta chain) is a study of cytomegalovirus exposure and HLA in healthy donors. General study findings and limits: Most TCRs appeared rarely, but some public TCRs recurred in many donors.

In regard to this clone: Its antigen remains unidentified.

Assay used: immunoSEQ multiplex PCR; TCRdb lists only in-frame clones, some missing. The sample lists some 48,000 clones, over 75% occurring once. The CDR3 runs 14 residues. Germline-derived CDR1 and CDR2 are SGDLS and YYNGEE. V lost 0 bases to trimming and J lost 3 bases, with 9 bases between them. The chain is built from TRBV9 and TRBJ1-1; no firm D call. The sample consisted of PBMCs. The TCR originated in a woman in her thirties in good health and CMV-seronegative. In DNA form, the CDR3 reads TGTGCCAGCAGCGTAGGTGAGGCCTACACTGAAGCTTTCTTT. It specifies CASSVGEAYTEAFF.